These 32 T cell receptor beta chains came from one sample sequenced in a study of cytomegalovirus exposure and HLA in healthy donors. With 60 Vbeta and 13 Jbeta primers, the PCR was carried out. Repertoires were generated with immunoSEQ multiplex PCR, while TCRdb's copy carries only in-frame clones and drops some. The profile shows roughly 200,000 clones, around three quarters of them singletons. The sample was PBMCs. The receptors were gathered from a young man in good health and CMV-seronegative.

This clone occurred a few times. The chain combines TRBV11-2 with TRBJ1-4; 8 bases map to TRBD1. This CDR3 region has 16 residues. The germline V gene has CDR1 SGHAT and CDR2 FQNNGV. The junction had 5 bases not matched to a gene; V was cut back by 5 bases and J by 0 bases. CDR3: CASSLTGEPTNEKLFF. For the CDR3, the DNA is TGTGCCAGCAGCCTGACAGGGGAGCCAACTAATGAAAAACTGTTTTTT.

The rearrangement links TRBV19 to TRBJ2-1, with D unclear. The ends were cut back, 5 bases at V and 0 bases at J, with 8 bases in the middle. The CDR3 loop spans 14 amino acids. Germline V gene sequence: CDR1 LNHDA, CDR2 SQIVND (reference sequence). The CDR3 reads CASSPVNSYNEQFF. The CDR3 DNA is TGTGCCAGTAGTCCAGTGAACTCCTACAATGAGCAGTTCTTC.

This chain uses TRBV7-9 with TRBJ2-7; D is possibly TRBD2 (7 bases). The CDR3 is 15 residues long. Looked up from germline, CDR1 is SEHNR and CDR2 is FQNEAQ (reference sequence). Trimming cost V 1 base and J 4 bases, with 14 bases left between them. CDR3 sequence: CASSLVGGGEYEQYF. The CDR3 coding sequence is TGTGCCAGCAGCTTAGTTGGCGGGGGCGAATACGAGCAGTACTTC.

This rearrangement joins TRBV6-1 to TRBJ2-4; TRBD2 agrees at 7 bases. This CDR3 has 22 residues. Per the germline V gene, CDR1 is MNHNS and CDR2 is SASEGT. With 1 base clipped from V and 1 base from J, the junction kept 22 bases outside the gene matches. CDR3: CASSEESRGGGVQSPAKNIQYF. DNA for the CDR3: TGTGCCAGCAGTGAAGAAAGCCGCGGGGGTGGGGTTCAAAGTCCGGCCAAAAACATTCAGTACTTC.

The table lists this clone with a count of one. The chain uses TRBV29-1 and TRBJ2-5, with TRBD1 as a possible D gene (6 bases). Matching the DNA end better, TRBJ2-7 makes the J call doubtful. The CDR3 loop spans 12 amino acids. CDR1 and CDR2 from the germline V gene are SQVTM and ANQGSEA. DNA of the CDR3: TGCAGCACCGCAGGGGAGAGCTACGAGCAGTACTTC. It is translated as CSTAGESYEQYF.

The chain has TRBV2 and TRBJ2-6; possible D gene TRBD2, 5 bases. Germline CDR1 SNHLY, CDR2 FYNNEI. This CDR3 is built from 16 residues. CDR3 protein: CATKDEGTSGANVLTF. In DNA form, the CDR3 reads TGTGCAACTAAAGACGAGGGAACCTCTGGGGCCAACGTCCTGACTTTC.

The CDR3 DNA sequence: TGTGCCAGCAGTGATTATCCACTTTTAGCCAAAAACATTCAGTACTTC. Its protein is CASSDYPLLAKNIQYF. The chain links TRBV2 to TRBJ2-4; D is ambiguous. Trimming cost V 3 bases and J 0 bases, with 12 bases left between them. This CDR3 is built from 16 residues. CDR1 and CDR2 from the germline V gene are SNHLY and FYNNEI.

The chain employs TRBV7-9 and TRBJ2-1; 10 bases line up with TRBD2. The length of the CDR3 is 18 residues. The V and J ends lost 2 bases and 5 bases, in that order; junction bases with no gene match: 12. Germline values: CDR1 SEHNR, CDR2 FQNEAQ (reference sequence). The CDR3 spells CASSLRSGRAGVNNEQFF. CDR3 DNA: TGTGCCAGCAGCTTACGGAGCGGGAGGGCCGGAGTTAACAATGAGCAGTTCTTC.

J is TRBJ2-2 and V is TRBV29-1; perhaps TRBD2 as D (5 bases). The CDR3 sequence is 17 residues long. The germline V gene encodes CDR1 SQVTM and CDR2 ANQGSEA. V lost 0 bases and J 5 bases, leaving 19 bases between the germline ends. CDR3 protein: CSVEDLSASDYTGELFF. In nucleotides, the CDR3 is TGCAGCGTTGAAGATCTGTCGGCCTCAGACTATACCGGGGAGCTGTTTTTT.

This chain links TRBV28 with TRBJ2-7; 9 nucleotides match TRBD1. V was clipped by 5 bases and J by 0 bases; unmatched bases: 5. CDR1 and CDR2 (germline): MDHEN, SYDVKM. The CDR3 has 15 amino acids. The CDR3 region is CASSPTGGASYEQYF. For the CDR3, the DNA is TGTGCCAGCAGTCCCACAGGGGGCGCCTCCTACGAGCAGTACTTC.

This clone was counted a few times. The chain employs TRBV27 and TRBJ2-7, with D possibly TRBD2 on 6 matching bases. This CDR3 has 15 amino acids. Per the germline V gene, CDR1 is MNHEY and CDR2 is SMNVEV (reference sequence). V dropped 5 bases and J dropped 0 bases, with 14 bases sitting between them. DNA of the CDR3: TGTGCCAGCAGTACGGGGACTGCACACTCCTACGAGCAGTACTTC. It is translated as CASSTGTAHSYEQYF.

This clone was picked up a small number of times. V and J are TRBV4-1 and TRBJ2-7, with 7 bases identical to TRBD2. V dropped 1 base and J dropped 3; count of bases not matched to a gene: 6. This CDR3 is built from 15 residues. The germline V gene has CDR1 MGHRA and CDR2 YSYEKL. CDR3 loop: CASSQGVGGIYEQYF. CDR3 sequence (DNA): TGCGCCAGCAGCCAAGGGGTCGGGGGGATCTACGAGCAGTACTTC.

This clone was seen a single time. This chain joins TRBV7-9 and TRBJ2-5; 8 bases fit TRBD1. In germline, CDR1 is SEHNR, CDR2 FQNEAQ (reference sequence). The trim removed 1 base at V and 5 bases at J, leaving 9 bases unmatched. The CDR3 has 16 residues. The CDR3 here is CASSLVSAGGGETQYF. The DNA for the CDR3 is TGTGCCAGCAGCTTAGTCTCCGCAGGGGGCGGTGAGACCCAGTACTTC.

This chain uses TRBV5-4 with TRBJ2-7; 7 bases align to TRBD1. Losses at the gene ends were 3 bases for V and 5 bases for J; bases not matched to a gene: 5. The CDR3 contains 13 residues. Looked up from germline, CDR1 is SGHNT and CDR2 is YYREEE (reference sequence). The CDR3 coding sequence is TGTGCCAGCAGCTCGGACAGGTCCCACGAGCAGTACTTC. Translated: CASSSDRSHEQYF.

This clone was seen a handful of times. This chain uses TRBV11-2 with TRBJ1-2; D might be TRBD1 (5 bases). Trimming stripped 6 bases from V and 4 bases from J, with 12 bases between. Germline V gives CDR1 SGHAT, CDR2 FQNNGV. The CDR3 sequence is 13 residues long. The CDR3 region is CASSGARGYGYTF. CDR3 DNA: TGTGCCAGCAGTGGAGCTAGGGGCTATGGCTACACCTTC. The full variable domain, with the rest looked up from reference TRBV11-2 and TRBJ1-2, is EAGVAQSPRYKIIEKRQSVAFWCNPISGHATLYWYQQILGQGPKLLIQFQNNGVVDDSQLPKDRFSAERLKGVDSTLKIQPAKLEDSAVYLCASSGARGYGYTFGSGTRLTVV.

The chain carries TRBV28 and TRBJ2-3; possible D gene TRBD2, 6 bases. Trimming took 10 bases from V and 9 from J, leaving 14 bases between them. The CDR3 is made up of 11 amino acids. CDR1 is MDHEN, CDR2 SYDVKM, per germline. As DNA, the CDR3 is TGTGCCATCGCGGCGGGGAGAACGCAGTATTTT. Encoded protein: CAIAAGRTQYF.

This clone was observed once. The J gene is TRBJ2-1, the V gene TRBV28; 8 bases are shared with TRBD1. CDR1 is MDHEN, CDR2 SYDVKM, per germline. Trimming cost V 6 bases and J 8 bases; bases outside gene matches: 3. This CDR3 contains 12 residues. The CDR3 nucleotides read TGTGCCAGCAGCCTGACAGGGGATGAGCAGTTCTTC. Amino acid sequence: CASSLTGDEQFF.

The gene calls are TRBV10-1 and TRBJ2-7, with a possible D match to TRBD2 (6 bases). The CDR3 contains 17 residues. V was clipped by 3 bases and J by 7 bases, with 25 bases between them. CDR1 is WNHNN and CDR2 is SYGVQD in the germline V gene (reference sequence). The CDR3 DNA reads TGCGCCAGCAGTGACTCCCTCAGGACTACTCCCGATGGAGAGCAGTACTTC. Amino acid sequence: CASSDSLRTTPDGEQYF.

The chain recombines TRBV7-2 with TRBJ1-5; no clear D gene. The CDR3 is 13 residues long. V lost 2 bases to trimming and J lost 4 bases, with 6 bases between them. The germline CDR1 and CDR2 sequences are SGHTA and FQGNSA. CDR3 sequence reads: CASSLSFNQPQHF. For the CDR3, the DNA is TGTGCCAGCAGCTTATCTTTTAATCAGCCCCAGCATTTT.

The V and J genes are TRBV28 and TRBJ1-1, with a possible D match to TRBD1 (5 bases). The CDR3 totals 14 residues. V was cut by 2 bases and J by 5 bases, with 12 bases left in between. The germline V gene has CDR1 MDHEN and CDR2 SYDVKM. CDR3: CASSLGGGRTEAFF. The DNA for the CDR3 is TGTGCCAGCAGTTTAGGGGGGGGTAGAACTGAAGCTTTCTTT.

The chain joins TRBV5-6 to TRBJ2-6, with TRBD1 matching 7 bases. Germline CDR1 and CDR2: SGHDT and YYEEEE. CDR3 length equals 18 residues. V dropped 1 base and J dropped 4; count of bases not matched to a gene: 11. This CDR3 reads CASSLFRIQGTGANVLTF. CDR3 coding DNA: TGTGCCAGCAGCTTGTTTCGGATACAGGGGACCGGGGCCAACGTCCTGACTTTC.

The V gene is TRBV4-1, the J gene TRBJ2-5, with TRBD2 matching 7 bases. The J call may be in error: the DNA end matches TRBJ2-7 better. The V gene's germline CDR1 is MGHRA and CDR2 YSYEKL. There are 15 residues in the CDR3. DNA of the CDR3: TGCGCCAGCAGCCAAGATCCGGGGGGATCCTACGAGCAGTACTTC. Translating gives CASSQDPGGSYEQYF.

CDR3 amino acids: CASSSQYEQYF. The CDR3 nucleotides read TGTGCCAGCAGTTCTCAGTACGAGCAGTACTTC. The genes are TRBV27 and TRBJ2-7; D is ambiguous. The germline V gene encodes CDR1 MNHEY and CDR2 SMNVEV (reference sequence). Trimming removed 4 bases at V and 4 bases at J, with 5 bases between. This CDR3 region has 11 residues.

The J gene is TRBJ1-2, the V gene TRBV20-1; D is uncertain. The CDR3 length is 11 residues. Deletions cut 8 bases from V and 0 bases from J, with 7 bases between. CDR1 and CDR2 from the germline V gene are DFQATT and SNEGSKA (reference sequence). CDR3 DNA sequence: TGCAGTACTAACTCTAACTATGGCTACACCTTC. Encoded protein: CSTNSNYGYTF.

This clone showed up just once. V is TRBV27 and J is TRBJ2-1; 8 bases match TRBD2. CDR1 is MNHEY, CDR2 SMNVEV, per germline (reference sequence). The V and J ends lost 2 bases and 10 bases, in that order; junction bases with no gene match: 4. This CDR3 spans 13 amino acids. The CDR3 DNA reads TGTGCCAGCAGTTTAAGGACTAGCAGGGAGCAGTTCTTC. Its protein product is CASSLRTSREQFF.

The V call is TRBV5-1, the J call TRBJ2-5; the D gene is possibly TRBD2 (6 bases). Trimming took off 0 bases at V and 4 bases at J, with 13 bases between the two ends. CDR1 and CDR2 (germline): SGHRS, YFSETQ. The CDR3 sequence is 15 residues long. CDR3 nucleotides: TGCGCCAGCAGCTTGGCAGGGAGGAGGTCAGAGACCCAGTACTTC. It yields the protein CASSLAGRRSETQYF.

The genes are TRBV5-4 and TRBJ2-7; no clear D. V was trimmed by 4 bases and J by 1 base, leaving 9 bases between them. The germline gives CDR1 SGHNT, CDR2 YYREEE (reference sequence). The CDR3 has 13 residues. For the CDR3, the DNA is TGTGCCAGCAGCCCGATCGGGTCCTACGAGCAGTACTTC. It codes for CASSPIGSYEQYF. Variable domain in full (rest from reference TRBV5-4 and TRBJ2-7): ETGVTQSPTHLIKTRGQQVTLRCSSQSGHNTVSWYQQALGQGPQFIFQYYREEENGRGNFPPRFSGLQFPNYSSELNVNALELDDSALYLCASSPIGSYEQYFGPGTRLTVT.

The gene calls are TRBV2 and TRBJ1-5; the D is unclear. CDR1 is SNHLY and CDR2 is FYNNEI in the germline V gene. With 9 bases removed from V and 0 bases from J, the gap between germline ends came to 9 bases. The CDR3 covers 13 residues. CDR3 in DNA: TGTGCCAGTCTAATAAATAGCAATCAGCCCCAGCATTTT. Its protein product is CASLINSNQPQHF. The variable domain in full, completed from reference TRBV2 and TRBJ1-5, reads EPEVTQTPSHQVTQMGQEVILRCVPISNHLYFYWYRQILGQKVEFLVSFYNNEISEKSEIFDDQFSVERPDGSNFTLKIRSTKLEDSAMYFCASLINSNQPQHFGDGTRLSIL.

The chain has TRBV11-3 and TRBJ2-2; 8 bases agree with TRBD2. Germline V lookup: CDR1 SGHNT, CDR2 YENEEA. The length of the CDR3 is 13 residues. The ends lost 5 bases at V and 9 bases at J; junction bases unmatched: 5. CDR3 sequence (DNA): TGTGCCAGCAGCCCGATAGCGGGACGGGAGCTGTTTTTT. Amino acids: CASSPIAGRELFF.

CDR3 DNA sequence: TGTGCCAGCAGCACCTACAGGGGCCTAGCCAAAAACATTCAGTACTTC. Translated, it gives CASSTYRGLAKNIQYF. This sequence joins TRBV11-1 and TRBJ2-4, with 7 bases lining up with TRBD1. J gave up 0 bases and V 5 bases, and 7 bases lay outside the gene matches. In germline, CDR1 is SGHAT, CDR2 FQDESV (reference sequence). The CDR3 totals 16 residues.

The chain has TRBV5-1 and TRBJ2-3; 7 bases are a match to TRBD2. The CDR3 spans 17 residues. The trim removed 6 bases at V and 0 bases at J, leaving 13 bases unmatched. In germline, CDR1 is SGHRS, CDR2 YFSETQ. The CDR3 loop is CASTYRRLADSTDTQYF. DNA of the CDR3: TGCGCCAGCACCTACCGACGACTAGCAGATAGCACAGATACGCAGTATTTT.

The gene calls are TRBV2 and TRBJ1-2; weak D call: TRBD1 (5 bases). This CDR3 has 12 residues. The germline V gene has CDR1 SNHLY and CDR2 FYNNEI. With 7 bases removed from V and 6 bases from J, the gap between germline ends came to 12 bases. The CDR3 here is CASTNDRDGYTF. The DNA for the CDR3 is TGTGCCAGCACTAATGACAGAGATGGCTACACCTTC.